The 22 T cell receptor beta chains below come from one sample, sequenced in a study of CD8 T cells in ankylosing spondylitis. For these TCRs, the target antigens are not known. Notes on the study in general: A TCR beta motif of several highly homologous variants seemed to mark ankylosing spondylitis blood.

In TCRdb, the 5' RACE reads were re-called with MiXCR into one record per CDR3 protein. Among 350,000 to 550,000 distinct CDR3 sequences listed, 25% to 30% were seen once. Material for sequencing was blood, either unsorted or a sorted T cell fraction (not recorded which). These receptors originate from a male donor with ankylosing spondylitis.

This chain connects TRBV5-1 to TRBJ2-5, with a weak D call TRBD1 (6 bases). Germline lookup yields CDR1 SGHRS and CDR2 YFSETQ. V lost 2 bases and J lost 5, with 13 bases in between. The CDR3 spans 14 residues. The CDR3 DNA is TGCGCCAGCAGCTTTTCAGGGGTGTCGGAGACCCAGTACTTC. Amino acid sequence: CASSFSGVSETQYF. Drawing the rest from reference TRBV5-1 and TRBJ2-5, the complete variable domain is KAGVTQTPRYLIKTRGQQVTLSCSPISGHRSVSWYQQTPGQGLQFLFEYFSETQRNKGNFPGRFSGRQFSNSRSEMNVSTLELGDSALYLCASSFSGVSETQYFGPGTRLLVL.

The V and J genes are TRBV2 and TRBJ1-2, with D possibly being TRBD1 (5 bases). Between the trimmed V and J ends, which lost 5 bases and 2 bases, there was a span of 12 bases. CDR1 and CDR2 from the germline V gene are SNHLY and FYNNEI. The CDR3 is 14 amino acids. CDR3 nucleotide sequence: TGTGCCAGCAGTTACAGGAACCTCAACTATGGCTACACCTTC. Translated, it gives CASSYRNLNYGYTF.

The rearrangement joins TRBV20-1 to TRBJ1-5, with a possible D match to TRBD1 (5 bases). There are 15 residues in the CDR3. Trimming took 0 bases from V and 2 from J, leaving 11 bases between them. Germline V gene lookup returns CDR1 DFQATT and CDR2 SNEGSKA (reference sequence). The CDR3 here is CSARDQGFGNQPQHF. Written as DNA, the CDR3 is TGCAGTGCTAGAGATCAGGGTTTCGGCAATCAGCCCCAGCATTTT.

The chain is built from TRBV3-1 and TRBJ2-7, with 10 bases matching TRBD2. Per the germline V gene, CDR1 is LGHDT and CDR2 is YNNKEL (reference sequence). This CDR3 has 13 amino acids. V gave up 6 bases and J gave up 5 bases; unmatched junction bases: 4. CDR3 DNA sequence: TGTGCCAGCAGTAGCGGGAGGTTCAACGAGCAGTACTTC. Protein: CASSSGRFNEQYF.

The chain has TRBV3-1 and TRBJ2-4; 8 bases are shared with TRBD1. This CDR3 is 12 amino acids long. The ends lost 8 bases at V and 7 bases at J; junction bases unmatched: 4. Germline V gives CDR1 LGHDT, CDR2 YNNKEL (reference sequence). In DNA, the CDR3 is TGTGCCAGCCGCGGACAGGGCAACATTCAGTACTTC. This codes for CASRGQGNIQYF. The full variable domain, completed using reference TRBV3-1 and TRBJ2-4, is DTAVSQTPKYLVTQMGNDKSIKCEQNLGHDTMYWYKQDSKKFLKIMFSYNNKELIINETVPNRFSPKSPDKAHLNLHINSLELGDSAVYFCASRGQGNIQYFGAGTRLSVL.

The chain has TRBV12-3 or TRBV12-4 and TRBJ1-3, with D possibly matching TRBD1 (5 bases). The CDR3 loop spans 14 amino acids. V gave up 6 bases and J gave up 2 bases, with 11 bases separating them. CDR3 bases: TGTGCCAGCAGACTGGGGGGGACTGGAAACACCATATATTTT. It yields the protein CASRLGGTGNTIYF.

The chain uses TRBV24-1 and TRBJ1-2, with D possibly TRBD1 on 6 matching bases. This CDR3 is 12 amino acids long. CDR1 is KGHDR and CDR2 is SFDVKD in the germline V gene. V was clipped by 5 bases and J by 7 bases, with 10 bases between them. Here the CDR3 reads CATSAQGLGYTF. CDR3 DNA sequence: TGTGCCACCAGTGCACAGGGTCTTGGCTACACCTTC.

The chain is built from TRBV27 and TRBJ1-3; the D is unclear. V lost 4 bases and J 0 bases, leaving 13 bases between the germline ends. The germline gives CDR1 MNHEY, CDR2 SMNVEV (reference sequence). The CDR3 has 16 residues. CDR3 sequence (DNA): TGTGCCAGCAGTTCCCGGTTCGTCGGCTCTGGAAACACCATATATTTT. Translation gives CASSSRFVGSGNTIYF.

The gene calls are TRBV7-9 and TRBJ2-2, with a weak D call TRBD2 (5 bases). This CDR3 is 14 amino acids long. V lost 5 bases and J 6 bases, leaving 13 bases between the germline ends. Germline loops: CDR1 SEHNR, CDR2 FQNEAQ (reference sequence). The CDR3 sequence is CASSRQLGAGELFF. For the CDR3, the DNA is TGTGCCAGCAGCCGTCAGTTGGGAGCCGGGGAGCTGTTTTTT.

There are a few counts of this clonotype. The chain uses TRBV11-2 and TRBJ1-2; 7 nucleotides line up with TRBD1. Germline assignment: CDR1 SGHAT and CDR2 FQNNGV. V was pared by 5 bases and J by 4 bases, with 4 bases of the junction left unmatched. The CDR3 runs to 13 residues. The chain's CDR3 is CASSPGQFYGYTF. CDR3 nucleotides: TGTGCCAGCAGCCCGGGACAGTTCTATGGCTACACCTTC.

This clonotype was counted between two and nine times. The chain employs TRBV9 and TRBJ1-1, with no clear D. The CDR3 runs to 13 residues. Germline values: CDR1 SGDLS, CDR2 YYNGEE. The V end was cut by 1 base, the J end by 3 bases, with 7 bases between. This CDR3 reads CASSVQADTEAFF. CDR3 nucleotides: TGTGCCAGCAGCGTACAGGCGGACACTGAAGCTTTCTTT.

This clonotype was seen a few times. This rearrangement joins TRBV10-2 to TRBJ2-5; no reliable D call. CDR1 WSHSY and CDR2 SAAADI come from the germline V gene. Trimming stripped 4 bases from V and 0 bases from J, with 9 bases between. The CDR3 runs to 14 residues. The CDR3: CASSGHPNQETQYF. The CDR3, as DNA: TGCGCCAGCAGTGGACACCCAAACCAAGAGACCCAGTACTTC.

This clonotype was counted a few times. The chain couples TRBV9 to TRBJ2-3; weak D call: TRBD2 (5 bases). The CDR3 runs 14 residues. V dropped 0 bases and J dropped 5 bases, with 10 bases sitting between them. CDR1 SGDLS and CDR2 YYNGEE come from the germline V gene. The CDR3 sequence is CASSVEVGRDTQYF. CDR3 sequence (DNA): TGTGCCAGCAGCGTAGAGGTGGGGAGAGATACGCAGTATTTT.

This chain links TRBV6-1 with TRBJ2-3; a weak D match, TRBD2 (6 bases). The CDR3 length is 14 residues. V gave up 4 bases and J gave up 7 bases, with 15 bases separating them. The germline gives CDR1 MNHNS, CDR2 SASEGT. The CDR3 DNA is TGTGCCAGCAGTGGACTAGTTGGATTCTATACGCAGTATTTT. Its translation is CASSGLVGFYTQYF.

The table lists this clonotype with a few counts. The chain joins TRBV20-1 to TRBJ1-2; D ambiguous. CDR3 size: 13 residues. V shed 6 bases and J shed 0 bases, with 11 bases lying between them. Germline V gene data show CDR1 as DFQATT and CDR2 as SNEGSKA (reference sequence). Written as DNA, the CDR3 is TGCAGTGCCCCGACGAGACCTAACTATGGCTACACCTTC. Amino acid sequence: CSAPTRPNYGYTF.

J is TRBJ2-3 and V is TRBV10-3; 8 bases agree with TRBD2. From germline, CDR1 is ENHRY and CDR2 SYGVKD. J lost 3 bases, V lost 10 bases, and 9 bases had no gene match. The length of the CDR3 is 14 residues. The CDR3 loop is CATMTVAGTDTQYF. Here the CDR3 DNA reads TGTGCCACGATGACTGTAGCGGGAACAGATACGCAGTATTTT.

In its sample, this clonotype was seen a few times. This rearrangement joins TRBV20-1 to TRBJ2-1, with D hard to call. The CDR3 covers 14 residues. Trimming shortened V by 6 bases and J by 7 bases, and 19 bases separated the two germline ends. Germline CDR1 DFQATT, CDR2 SNEGSKA (reference sequence). CDR3 residues: CSADQPGVGNEQFF. The CDR3 DNA is TGCAGTGCAGACCAACCTGGGGTGGGAAATGAGCAGTTCTTC.

This clonotype was seen a few times. The chain links TRBV4-2 to TRBJ2-1; TRBD2 matches at 9 bases. Germline values: CDR1 LGHNA, CDR2 YNFKEQ. With V trimmed by 3 bases and J by 7 bases, 4 bases remained unmatched. The length of the CDR3 is 14 residues. CDR3 coding DNA: TGTGCCAGCAGCCAGCGGGAGGGCCTGAATGAGCAGTTCTTC. Translation: CASSQREGLNEQFF.

The rearrangement joins TRBV5-1 to TRBJ1-1, with 11 bases lining up with TRBD1. The CDR3 runs 16 residues. V shed 5 bases, J shed 4 bases, and the junction held 10 bases outside the gene matches. The germline V gene encodes CDR1 SGHRS and CDR2 YFSETQ. DNA for the CDR3: TGCGCCAGCAGTACCGGACAGGGGGCCTTTGGCACTGAAGCTTTCTTT. Translated: CASSTGQGAFGTEAFF.

This clonotype has just a few counts. V gene TRBV29-1 combines with J gene TRBJ2-1, with D perhaps TRBD2 (6 bases). The CDR3 runs 12 residues. V was pared by 8 bases and J by 8 bases, with 16 bases between. Germline CDR1 and CDR2: SQVTM and ANQGSEA. The CDR3 here is CSLTRRADEQFF. The CDR3 region has the DNA TGCAGCTTAACAAGGAGGGCGGATGAGCAGTTCTTC.

This chain uses TRBV10-3 with TRBJ2-2; 10 bases agree with TRBD2. V gave up 4 bases and J gave up 5 bases; unmatched junction bases: 1. This CDR3 has 14 amino acids. Germline V gives CDR1 ENHRY, CDR2 SYGVKD. Here the CDR3 DNA reads TGTGCCATCAGTGTACTAGCGGGGACCGGGGAGCTGTTTTTT. Its protein is CAISVLAGTGELFF.

This clonotype was picked up a small number of times. The V call is TRBV7-2, the J call TRBJ2-7; a possible D gene is TRBD1 (5 bases). The germline CDR1 and CDR2 sequences are SGHTA and FQGNSA. The V gene lost 0 bases and the J gene lost 3 bases, with 12 bases spanning the gap. The CDR3 totals 15 residues. Here the CDR3 reads CASSLAAGQGYEQYV. CDR3 DNA sequence: TGTGCCAGCAGCTTAGCCGCTGGTCAGGGCTACGAGCAGTACGTC.